A selection of T cell receptor beta chains follows, all from one sample in a study of response to subunit inactivated influenza vaccine. TCRdb processed the RT-PCR reads anew with MiXCR; each CDR3 protein has one entry. Among about 480,000 distinct CDR3 sequences listed, approximately 13% were seen once. This specimen was PBMCs from blood, taken more than 35 days after vaccination. These receptors all stem from a man between 45 and 60 years old who received an inactivated influenza vaccine. CDR3s include the opening cysteine and the closing phenylalanine or tryptophan. D genes are given only for firm matches. A clone size is listed for some rows: how often the clone was seen (once, few, many), or a class if it is expanded.

J gene,V gene,clone size,D gene,CDR3 protein,CDR3 DNA
TRBJ1-5,TRBV24-1,-,-,CATSDRSRVQPQHF,TGTGCCACCAGTGATCGATCTAGGGTACAGCCCCAGCATTTT
TRBJ2-7,TRBV6-2/TRBV6-3,-,TRBD2,CASGLAGFLYEQYF,TGTGCCAGCGGCCTAGCGGGATTCCTCTACGAGCAGTACTTC
TRBJ2-5,TRBV11-1,-,TRBD2,CASSFGGKEETQYF,TGTGCCAGCAGCTTCGGGGGGAAAGAAGAGACCCAGTACTTC
TRBJ1-5,TRBV20-1,many,-,CSALPRGPYNQPQHF,TGCAGTGCTTTACCCCGGGGACCTTACAATCAGCCCCAGCATTTT
TRBJ2-2,TRBV24-1,-,-,CATSVQNSNTGELFF,TGTGCCACCAGTGTTCAGAATTCTAACACCGGGGAGCTGTTTTTT
TRBJ1-2,TRBV5-5,-,-,CASSLEASLILGRNGYTF,TGTGCCAGCAGCTTGGAGGCTTCCCTTATTCTTGGGCGCAATGGCTACACCTTC
TRBJ2-1,TRBV12-3/TRBV12-4,-,TRBD2,CASSFAGALYNEQFF,TGTGCCAGCAGTTTCGCGGGAGCCCTGTACAATGAGCAGTTCTTC
TRBJ1-5,TRBV16,many,-,CASSQSRGSQPQHF,TGTGCCAGCAGCCAATCAAGGGGAAGTCAGCCCCAGCATTTT
TRBJ1-2,TRBV12-3/TRBV12-4,-,-,CASSLDGPYGYTF,TGTGCCAGCAGTTTGGACGGCCCGTATGGCTACACCTTC
TRBJ2-5,TRBV6-1,-,TRBD2,CASSPGTSGALPRQTQYF,TGTGCCAGCAGCCCCGGGACTAGCGGGGCCCTCCCTAGGCAGACCCAGTACTTC
TRBJ1-2,TRBV14,-,-,CASSQVRSGLGYGYTF,TGTGCCAGCAGCCAAGTTAGGAGTGGTCTCGGCTATGGCTACACCTTC
TRBJ2-1,TRBV9,few,TRBD1,CASSRQGRQNNEQFF,TGTGCCAGCAGCCGACAGGGCCGGCAAAACAATGAGCAGTTCTTC
TRBJ2-1,TRBV6-4,many,TRBD2,CASSAGLAGNNEQFF,TGTGCCAGCAGTGCCGGACTAGCGGGAAACAATGAGCAGTTCTTC
TRBJ2-2,TRBV29-1,few,-,CSVEQGNGGGELFF,TGCAGCGTTGAACAGGGTAACGGAGGCGGGGAGCTGTTTTTT
TRBJ2-7,TRBV3-1,few,-,CASSQVRANEQYF,TGTGCCAGCAGCCAAGTTCGGGCAAACGAGCAGTACTTC
TRBJ2-7,TRBV28,few,TRBD1,CASSATGGRIHEQYF,TGTGCCAGCAGCGCTACAGGGGGCAGGATCCACGAGCAGTACTTC
TRBJ1-2,TRBV12-3/TRBV12-4,many,-,CASSFQNYGYTF,TGTGCCAGCAGTTTTCAGAACTATGGCTACACCTTC
TRBJ2-5,TRBV15,-,TRBD2,CATSGRLAGGQETQYF,TGTGCCACCAGCGGTAGACTAGCGGGGGGGCAAGAGACCCAGTACTTC
TRBJ2-1,TRBV7-9,many,TRBD2,CASGRSGGAGNEQFF,TGTGCCAGCGGAAGAAGCGGGGGGGCCGGGAATGAGCAGTTCTTC
TRBJ2-5,TRBV10-3,few,TRBD1,CAIRGQGATETQYF,TGTGCCATCAGGGGACAGGGGGCCACAGAGACCCAGTACTTC
TRBJ2-7,TRBV12-3/TRBV12-4,many,-,CASSRGYEQYF,TGTGCCAGCAGCCGAGGCTACGAGCAGTACTTC
TRBJ2-7,TRBV20-1,-,TRBD1,CSARHRGRLDEQYF,TGCAGTGCTAGACACAGGGGGCGCTTGGACGAGCAGTACTTC
TRBJ1-2,TRBV9,many,TRBD1,CASSVGQNYGYTF,TGTGCCAGCAGTGTGGGACAGAACTATGGCTACACCTTC
TRBJ1-2,TRBV12-3/TRBV12-4,-,-,CASSLDVYGYTF,TGTGCCAGCAGTTTAGATGTCTATGGCTACACCTTC
TRBJ1-1,TRBV7-8,few,-,CASRGRELKAFF,TGTGCCAGCAGGGGCAGGGAGCTTAAAGCTTTCTTT
TRBJ1-1,TRBV20-1,many,TRBD1,CSAPTGGNTEAFF,TGCAGTGCACCGACAGGGGGAAACACTGAAGCTTTCTTT